This TCR beta chain was recovered during a study of OX40 agonist ivuxolimab in advanced cancers. Turning to the study itself: It was ivuxolimab, an agonistic anti-OX40 (CD134) antibody, that patients were treated with. At around 81% male, the cohort had a mean age of about 55 years, ranging from roughly 23 to 80. Across the patients, intravenous ivuxolimab was delivered every 2 weeks at 0.01 to 10 mg/kg.

Drawing of blood for sampling happened at baseline, at cycle 4 day 1, and at cycle 7 day 1. This table comes from immunoSEQ multiplex PCR, and its TCRdb copy is limited to in-frame clones, with some not included. Here the sample spans roughly 23,000 clones, around 80% being singletons. Sample: CD4+ or CD8+ T cells sorted from blood, taken in a trial of the OX40 agonist ivuxolimab. This receptor was taken from an adult with an advanced solid tumor such as melanoma, head and neck, liver or kidney cancer.

The CDR3 coding sequence is TGTGCCAGCAGCGCCGCTGGGGGGCCCCTCTACGAGCAGTACTTC. This codes for CASSAAGGPLYEQYF. This rearrangement joins TRBV25-1 to TRBJ2-7; D may correspond to TRBD1 or TRBD2 (6 bases each). V was clipped by 6 bases and J by 3 bases, with 18 bases between them. Germline assignment: CDR1 MGHDK and CDR2 SYGVNS. The CDR3 contains 15 residues.